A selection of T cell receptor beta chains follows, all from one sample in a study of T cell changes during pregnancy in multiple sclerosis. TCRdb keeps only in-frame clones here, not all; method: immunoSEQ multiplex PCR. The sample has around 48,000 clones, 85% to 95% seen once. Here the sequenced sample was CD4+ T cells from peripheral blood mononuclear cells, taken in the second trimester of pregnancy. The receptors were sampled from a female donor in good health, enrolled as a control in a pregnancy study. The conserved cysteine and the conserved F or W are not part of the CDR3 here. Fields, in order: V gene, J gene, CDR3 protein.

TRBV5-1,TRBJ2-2,ASSWTGYSSDTGELF
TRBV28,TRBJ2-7,ASSTLAGAGVTHEQY
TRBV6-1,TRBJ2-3,ASSGAGYLTDTQY
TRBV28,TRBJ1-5,ATSQGRNNQPQH
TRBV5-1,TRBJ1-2,ASSLEYPRNYGYT
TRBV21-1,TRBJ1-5,ASSPEDRGLLSNQPQH
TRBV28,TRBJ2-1,ASSPFWREGSEQF
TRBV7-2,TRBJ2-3,ASSLRASGTDTQY
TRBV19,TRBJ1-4,ASSRYRVSTNEKLF
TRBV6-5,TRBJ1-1,ASSNDADFEAF
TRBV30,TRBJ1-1,AWGRTGNTEAF
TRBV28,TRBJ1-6,ASSLRGRPYSPLH
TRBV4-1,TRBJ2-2,ASSQGDRTGGGELF
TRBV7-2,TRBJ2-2,ASSLEGYIGELF
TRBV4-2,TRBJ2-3,ASSQRESVDTQY
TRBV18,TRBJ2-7,ASSPGRDSYEQY
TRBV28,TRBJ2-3,ASSLQGANMNTQY
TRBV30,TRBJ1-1,AWSTPDRRSTEAF
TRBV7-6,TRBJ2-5,ASSPGGGLRTQY
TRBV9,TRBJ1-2,ASSALADGYGYT
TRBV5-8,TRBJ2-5,ASSLRTGQLETQY
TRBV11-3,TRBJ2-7,ASSFGAFFYEQY
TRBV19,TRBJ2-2,ASERTSGIGELF
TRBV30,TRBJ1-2,AWRYYTTNYGYT
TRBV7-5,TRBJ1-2,ARSLAGRGWPLYGYT
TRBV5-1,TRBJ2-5,ASSWGGADWEPQETQY
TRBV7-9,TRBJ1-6,ASGDRNNSPLH
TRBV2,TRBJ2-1,ASLRESWEQQF
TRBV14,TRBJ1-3,ASSPVRWTGNTIY
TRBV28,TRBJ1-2,ASSLPRALAYGYT
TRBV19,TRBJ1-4,ASSSHRGRIEKLF
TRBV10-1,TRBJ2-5,ASSEVVQSETQY
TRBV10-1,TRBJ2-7,ASRVQGALGPPGYEQY
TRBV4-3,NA,ASSRTPSSEQY
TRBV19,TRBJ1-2,ASSLGTANYGYT
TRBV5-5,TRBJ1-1,ASSLSPNTEAF